This T cell receptor (beta chain) appears in the sequencing data of a study of OX40 agonist ivuxolimab in advanced cancers. Study at large: Hepatocellular carcinoma, melanoma, renal cell or head and neck cancer was diagnosed in the dose-escalation patients. Those enrolled were 80% to 85% male, with a mean age of 60 years and ages from roughly 20 to 85. Earlier treatment with anti-PD-1, anti-PD-L1 or anti-CTLA-4 was permitted, and around 43% had received some.

CDR3 length: 15 amino acids. Germline V gene sequence: CDR1 PRHDT, CDR2 FYEKMQ (reference sequence). V was trimmed by 6 bases and J by 0 bases, leaving 12 bases between them. TCRdb keeps only in-frame clones here, not all; method: immunoSEQ multiplex PCR. The sample has fewer than 75,000 clones, approximately 93% seen once. This clone appeared a few times. The sequence derives from an adult with an advanced solid tumor such as melanoma, head and neck, liver or kidney cancer. The chain employs TRBV13 and TRBJ1-3; D not certain. The sequences come from CD4+ or CD8+ T cells sorted from blood, collected in a trial of the OX40 agonist ivuxolimab. DNA for the CDR3: TGTGCCAGCAGGCCCGCACTAAGCTCTGGAAACACCATATATTTT. Protein: CASRPALSSGNTIYF.